This T cell receptor beta chain was sequenced for a study of blood T cell repertoires in COVID-19. Repertoires were generated with immunoSEQ multiplex PCR, while TCRdb's copy carries only in-frame clones and drops some. The data show about 320,000 clones, 87% seen once. The CDR3 loop spans 14 amino acids. The germline CDR1 and CDR2 sequences are SGHRS and YFSETQ. J lost 5 bases, V lost 8 bases, and 7 bases had no gene match. The chain joins TRBV5-1 to TRBJ2-2; 9 nucleotides line up with TRBD1. The sample was PBMCs or T cells enriched from blood (not recorded which). The source of this sequence is a woman aged 25 to 39 who had recovered from COVID-19. This chain's CDR3 is CASSGTGITGELFF. Written as DNA, the CDR3 is TGCGCCAGTTCCGGGACAGGGATTACCGGGGAGCTGTTTTTT.